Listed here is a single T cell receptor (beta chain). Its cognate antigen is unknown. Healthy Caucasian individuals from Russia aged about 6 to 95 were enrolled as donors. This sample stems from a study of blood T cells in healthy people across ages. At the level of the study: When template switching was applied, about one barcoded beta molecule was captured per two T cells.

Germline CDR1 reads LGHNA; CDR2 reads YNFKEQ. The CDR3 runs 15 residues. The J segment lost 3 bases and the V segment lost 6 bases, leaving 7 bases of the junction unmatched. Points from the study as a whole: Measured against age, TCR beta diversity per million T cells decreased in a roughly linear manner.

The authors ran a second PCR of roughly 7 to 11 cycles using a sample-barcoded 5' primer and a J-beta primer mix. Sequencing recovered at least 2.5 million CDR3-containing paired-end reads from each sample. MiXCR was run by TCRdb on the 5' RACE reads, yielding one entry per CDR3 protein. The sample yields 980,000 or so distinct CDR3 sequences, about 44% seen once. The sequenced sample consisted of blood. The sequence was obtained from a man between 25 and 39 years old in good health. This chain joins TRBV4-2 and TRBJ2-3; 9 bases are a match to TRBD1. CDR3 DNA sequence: TGTGCCAGCAGTCAGACAGGGGGGAAAACAGATACGCAGTATTTT. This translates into CASSQTGGKTDTQYF.